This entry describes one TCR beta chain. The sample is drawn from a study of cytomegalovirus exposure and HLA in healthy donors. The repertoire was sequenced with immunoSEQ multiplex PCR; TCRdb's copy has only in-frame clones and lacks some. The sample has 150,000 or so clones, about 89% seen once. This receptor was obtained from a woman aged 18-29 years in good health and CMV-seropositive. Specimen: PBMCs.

The CDR3 loop reads CASSPGTSGSWDYEQYF. The DNA for the CDR3 is TGCGCCAGCAGCCCAGGGACTAGCGGGAGTTGGGACTACGAGCAGTACTTC. This rearrangement joins TRBV5-1 to TRBJ2-7, with 14 bases matching TRBD2. CDR1 is SGHRS and CDR2 is YFSETQ in the germline V gene. Trimming at V came to 4 bases and at J to 3 bases, leaving 9 bases not matched to a gene. The CDR3 has 17 amino acids.